This is a list of T cell receptor beta chains from one sample in a study of cytomegalovirus exposure and HLA in healthy donors. Only in-frame clones appear in the TCRdb table, and some are missing; sequencing was by immunoSEQ multiplex PCR. This sample carries over 150,000 clones, roughly 74% of them seen once, and the ten largest clones take approximately 3%. Sequencing input: PBMCs. These TCRs come from a man between 18 and 35 years old in good health and CMV-seronegative. Both conserved end residues are part of each CDR3. A D gene is named only where the DNA matches it firmly. A row's size may be missing; if present it is once, few, many or a size class.

j_gene,v_gene,d_gene,abundance,CDR3nt,CDR3aa
TRBJ2-2,TRBV5-1,-,-,TGCGCCAGCAGCTCCGGACAGACTCCCACCGGGGAGCTGTTTTTT,CASSSGQTPTGELFF
TRBJ2-7,TRBV27,TRBD1,-,TGTGCCAGCAGTCTAAATAGACAGGGGAGCTACGAGCAGTACTTC,CASSLNRQGSYEQYF
TRBJ1-5,TRBV10-3,-,-,TGTGCCATCAGTGTAGGCCAGGTCGGTAAGCCCCAGCATTTT,CAISVGQVGKPQHF
TRBJ1-6,TRBV6-1,-,-,TGTGCCAGCACCCTCGGGGAGGGATATAATTCACCCCTCCACTTT,CASTLGEGYNSPLHF
TRBJ1-1,TRBV11-2,-,-,TGTGCCAGCAGCCTTGGGACTCGGCCCCTAGAAGCTTTCTTT,CASSLGTRPLEAFF
TRBJ2-1,TRBV6-1,TRBD2,-,TGTGCCAGCAGCTCCCTGGGGGGGGGAAGCAATGAGCAGTTCTTC,CASSSLGGGSNEQFF
TRBJ1-1,TRBV11-3,TRBD1,-,TGTGCCAGCAGCAAAGGACAGGGGGATTGGGACACTGAAGCTTTCTTT,CASSKGQGDWDTEAFF
TRBJ1-6,TRBV5-4,-,once,TGTGCCAGCAGCTTGGATACCAGGGGAAATTCACCCCTCCACTTT,CASSLDTRGNSPLHF
TRBJ1-1,TRBV5-4,-,-,TGTGCCAGCACCCTGGGAGGGCCGAACACTGAAGCTTTCTTT,CASTLGGPNTEAFF
TRBJ1-1,TRBV7-9,-,-,TGTTCCAGCAGCTCCCACCTAAAGACAAGGACACTGAACACTGAAGCTTTCTTT,CSSSSHLKTRTLNTEAFF
TRBJ2-3,TRBV7-3,-,-,TGTGCCAGCAGCTTAGGAGGCCTCACCACTAGCACAGATACGCAGTATTTT,CASSLGGLTTSTDTQYF
TRBJ2-5,TRBV5-1,-,-,TGCGCCAGCAGCTTGGAGTCGGGACAAGAGACCCAGTACTTC,CASSLESGQETQYF
TRBJ1-2,TRBV5-8,-,-,TGTGCCAGCAGCTTGGGACAGAACTATGGCTACACCTTC,CASSLGQNYGYTF
TRBJ1-1,TRBV7-2,TRBD1,-,TGTGCCAGCAGCCCCCGGACAGGGCGGAACACTGAAGCTTTCTTT,CASSPRTGRNTEAFF
TRBJ1-6,TRBV12-5,TRBD1,few,TGTGCTAGTGGTTTAGAAATACAGGGGGAAAATTCACCCCTCCACTTT,CASGLEIQGENSPLHF
TRBJ2-1,TRBV4-2,TRBD2,-,TGTGCCAGCAGCCAAGTAATAAGCGGGGTCGGCAATGAGCAGTTCTTC,CASSQVISGVGNEQFF
TRBJ1-3,TRBV15,TRBD1,-,TGTGCCACCAGCAGAGAAGACAGGGAGGCTGGAAACACCATATATTTT,CATSREDREAGNTIYF
TRBJ2-1,TRBV29-1,-,-,TGCAGCGTTGAAGCCCCCTCGTTCTACAATGAGCAGTTCTTC,CSVEAPSFYNEQFF
TRBJ1-2,TRBV4-1,-,-,TGCGCCAGCAGCCAACCCCGGGACTATGGCTACACCTTC,CASSQPRDYGYTF
TRBJ1-2,TRBV10-2,-,-,TGCGCCAGCAGCCCGTCAGGGGCACGATATGGCTACACCTTC,CASSPSGARYGYTF
TRBJ1-6,TRBV28,TRBD1,-,TGTGCCAGCAGTGGGGGACAGCCCTATCAGTATAATTCACCCCTCCACTTT,CASSGGQPYQYNSPLHF
TRBJ1-2,TRBV11-2,-,-,TGTGCCAGCCTGGGCGCCCCTAACTATGGCTACACCTTC,CASLGAPNYGYTF
TRBJ1-1,TRBV27,-,-,TGTGCCAGCAGTTTAGTCCCGTGGCCCAACACTGAAGCTTTCTTT,CASSLVPWPNTEAFF
TRBJ1-2,TRBV28,TRBD1,few,TGTGCCAGCAGTCGAAGGGGGCGGGGCTACACCTTC,CASSRRGRGYTF
TRBJ2-1,TRBV6-1,-,-,TGTGCCAGCAGTGAAGCGCGTATTAAACTCGCGGGACGCTACAATGAGCAGTTCTTC,CASSEARIKLAGRYNEQFF
TRBJ2-5,TRBV7-9,TRBD2,-,TGTGCCAGCAGCCCCGGGACTAGCGTCCCCCGGGAGACCCAGTACTTC,CASSPGTSVPRETQYF
TRBJ1-4,TRBV15,TRBD1,-,TGTGCCACCAGCAAGGGACAGAAAAATGAAAAACTGTTTTTT,CATSKGQKNEKLFF
TRBJ2-7,TRBV6-5,TRBD1,once,TGTGCCAGCAGTTACTCCGGACAGGGGGGCTACGAGCAGTACTTC,CASSYSGQGGYEQYF
TRBJ2-1,TRBV7-2,-,-,TGTGCCAGCAGCCAGAACAATGAGCAGTTCTTC,CASSQNNEQFF
TRBJ1-4,TRBV4-1,-,-,TGCGCCAGCAGCCAACCTGGAGGGGCCGTTTTAACTAATGAAAAACTGTTTTTT,CASSQPGGAVLTNEKLFF
TRBJ1-2,TRBV9,TRBD1,few,TGTGCCAGCAGCACCCAGGGGGCCTATGGCTACACCTTC,CASSTQGAYGYTF
TRBJ1-3,TRBV19,-,-,TGTGCCAGTAACAGTGCGGGAAACACCATATATTTT,CASNSAGNTIYF
TRBJ2-1,TRBV11-2,-,-,TGTGCCGGGGGGCAGGGGGCCTACAATGAGCAGTTCTTC,CAGGQGAYNEQFF
TRBJ1-1,TRBV30,-,-,TGTGCCTGGAGTGATGGAGGGGGGGGAGCTTTCTTT,CAWSDGGGGAFF